This passage covers 25 T cell receptor beta chains from one sample sequenced in a study of T cells after yellow fever vaccination. TCRdb reprocessed the 5' RACE reads via MiXCR and lists one record per CDR3 protein. The sample lists a few hundred thousand distinct CDR3 sequences, approximately 7% seen once, with 15% to 20% in the top ten. This specimen was PBMCs, taken about 49 days after the first yellow fever vaccination. The receptors originated from a man aged 18 to 29 who received the YFV17D yellow fever vaccine.

In its sample, this clonotype was seen many times. This chain links TRBV7-2 with TRBJ2-3, with 7 bases that match TRBD1. After removal of 0 bases from V and 4 bases from J, the junction contained 10 bases not matched to a gene. Looked up from germline, CDR1 is SGHTA and CDR2 is FQGNSA. CDR3 length: 17 residues. CDR3 sequence: CASSLASGRGRSDTQYF. CDR3 DNA: TGTGCCAGCAGCTTAGCTAGTGGCAGGGGGAGATCAGATACGCAGTATTTT.

This clonotype was observed many times. This rearrangement joins TRBV6-1 to TRBJ2-1; 16 bases map to TRBD2. Trimming removed 6 bases from V and 8 bases from J; junction bases left unmatched: 4. Germline V lookup: CDR1 MNHNS, CDR2 SASEGT. The CDR3 is made up of 15 amino acids. The DNA of the CDR3 is TGTGCCAGCAGCTCCGGGACTAGCGGGGGGGATGAGCAGTTCTTC. This codes for CASSSGTSGGDEQFF.

This clonotype showed up just a few times. The chain recombines TRBV5-4 with TRBJ2-2; D remains ambiguous. The germline V gene has CDR1 SGHNT and CDR2 YYREEE (reference sequence). V was shortened by 4 bases and J by 8 bases, with 9 bases between the two germline ends. The CDR3 contains 12 residues. The CDR3 DNA reads as TGTGCCAGCAGCATGAGCCGAGGGGAGCTGTTTTTT. Amino acids: CASSMSRGELFF.

There are many counts of this clonotype. The rearrangement joins TRBV5-1 to TRBJ2-7; the D is unclear. CDR1 SGHRS and CDR2 YFSETQ come from the germline V gene. CDR3 length: 12 residues. V was cut by 0 bases and J by 2 bases, with 3 bases left in between. CDR3 sequence (DNA): TGCGCCAGCAGCTTGGAGCCCTACGAGCAGTACTTC. It encodes CASSLEPYEQYF.

For the CDR3, the DNA is TGTGCCAGCCAAGATAAGACTAGCGGGGGGGACCAAGAGACCCAGTACTTC. As protein: CASQDKTSGGDQETQYF. The chain joins TRBV4-2 to TRBJ2-5, with TRBD2 matching 14 bases. Unmatched junction bases numbered 8, after V lost 8 bases and J lost 0 bases. The length of the CDR3 is 17 residues. Germline CDR1 and CDR2: LGHNA and YNFKEQ.

This clonotype has only a few counts. The chain joins TRBV7-2 to TRBJ2-7; 8 positions agree with TRBD2. The V and J ends lost 5 bases and 3 bases, in that order; junction bases with no gene match: 12. Germline loops: CDR1 SGHTA, CDR2 FQGNSA. This CDR3 contains 16 residues. Here the CDR3 reads CASSAVALAEIYEQYF. For the CDR3, the DNA is TGTGCCAGCAGCGCTGTTGCACTAGCGGAGATCTACGAGCAGTACTTC.

Many counts were recorded for this clonotype. V is TRBV5-1 and J is TRBJ2-1, with 10 bases matching TRBD1. Looked up from germline, CDR1 is SGHRS and CDR2 is YFSETQ. V dropped 4 bases and J dropped 8; count of bases not matched to a gene: 3. CDR3 size: 13 residues. CDR3 bases: TGCGCCAGCAGCCTAGGGACAGGGGATGAGCAGTTCTTC. It is translated as CASSLGTGDEQFF.

This chain joins TRBV7-9 and TRBJ2-1; tentatively, D is TRBD1 (6 bases). Germline V gives CDR1 SEHNR, CDR2 FQNEAQ (reference sequence). V was shortened by 2 bases and J by 15 bases, with 14 bases between the two germline ends. The CDR3 runs 12 residues. This CDR3 reads CASSLMGALAFF. CDR3 nucleotide sequence: TGTGCCAGCAGCTTAATGGGGGCTTTAGCGTTCTTC.

This clonotype was detected a few times. The chain couples TRBV5-5 to TRBJ2-5; D tentatively reads TRBD1 or TRBD2 (5 bases each). The length of the CDR3 is 16 residues. V dropped 0 bases and J dropped 1 base, with 13 bases sitting between them. CDR1 is SGHKS and CDR2 is YYEKEE in the germline V gene (reference sequence). The CDR3 spells CASSLGAGTVQETQYF. DNA for the CDR3: TGTGCCAGCAGCTTGGGTGCTGGGACGGTCCAAGAGACCCAGTACTTC.

This clonotype has more than one count but fewer than ten. CDR3 DNA: TGTGCCAGCAGCCAGGACAGGGGAGCCTATGGCTACACCTTC. Its protein product is CASSQDRGAYGYTF. The chain is built from TRBV14 and TRBJ1-2, with TRBD1 identical over 9 bases. This CDR3 has 14 amino acids. J gave up 4 bases and V 3 bases, and 3 bases lay outside the gene matches. The germline V gene encodes CDR1 SGHDN and CDR2 FVKESK.

In this sample, this clonotype turned up a few times. The chain carries TRBV12-3 or TRBV12-4 and TRBJ1-2; D is unclear. This CDR3 contains 14 residues. Trimming pared 2 bases from V and 4 bases from J, leaving 11 bases between. The CDR3 DNA reads TGTGCCAGCAGTTTAAGTGAACATTCCTATGGCTACACCTTC. Translated, it gives CASSLSEHSYGYTF.

This clonotype was recorded a few times. This chain connects TRBV20-1 to TRBJ1-5; 7 bases fit TRBD1. Germline V gene sequence: CDR1 DFQATT, CDR2 SNEGSKA (reference sequence). Trimming at V came to 5 bases and at J to 5 bases, leaving 9 bases not matched to a gene. The CDR3 is 14 residues long. DNA for the CDR3: TGCAGTGCTGACCCGGCACAGGGGTATCAGCCCCAGCATTTT. Translation gives CSADPAQGYQPQHF.

Ten or more counts support this clonotype. The chain combines TRBV7-2 with TRBJ2-3; weak D call: TRBD1 (6 bases). The CDR3 is made up of 14 amino acids. Germline loops: CDR1 SGHTA, CDR2 FQGNSA. With 0 bases removed from V and 3 bases from J, the gap between germline ends came to 7 bases. CDR3 in DNA: TGTGCCAGCAGCTTAGCTGGGACAACAGATACGCAGTATTTT. It yields the protein CASSLAGTTDTQYF. The full variable domain, with the rest looked up from reference TRBV7-2 and TRBJ2-3, is GAGVSQSPSNKVTEKGKDVELRCDPISGHTALYWYRQSLGQGLEFLIYFQGNSAPDKSGLPSDRFSAERTGGSVSTLTIQRTQQEDSAVYLCASSLAGTTDTQYFGPGTRLTVL.

This clonotype appeared many times. V gene TRBV13 combines with J gene TRBJ2-7, with 10 bases that match TRBD1. The J segment lost 7 bases and the V segment lost 5 bases, leaving 17 bases of the junction unmatched. The CDR3 extends over 17 amino acids. CDR1 is PRHDT, CDR2 FYEKMQ, per germline (reference sequence). Here the CDR3 reads CASSPTPRDRGRHEQYV. In DNA, the CDR3 is TGTGCCAGCAGCCCTACCCCCCGAGACAGGGGGCGGCATGAGCAGTACGTC.

This clonotype was counted a few times. The V and J genes are TRBV19 and TRBJ1-1, with D possibly being TRBD1 (5 bases). Germline CDR1 LNHDA, CDR2 SQIVND (reference sequence). This CDR3 is 16 amino acids long. V lost 0 bases and J 6 bases, leaving 17 bases between the germline ends. The CDR3 DNA reads as TGTGCCAGTAGTATAGATCGGGGCAGTTGGGTCGCTGAAGCTTTCTTT. Its protein is CASSIDRGSWVAEAFF.

This clonotype was recorded a few times. This chain joins TRBV20-1 and TRBJ2-7, with 10 nucleotides matching TRBD2. V was pared by 3 bases and J by 2 bases, with 4 bases of the junction left unmatched. Germline lookup yields CDR1 DFQATT and CDR2 SNEGSKA (reference sequence). The CDR3 is 14 residues long. The CDR3 nucleotides are TGCAGTGCTAGGTCACTAGCGGGGACCTACGAGCAGTACTTC. Translated, it gives CSARSLAGTYEQYF.

The rearrangement joins TRBV7-8 to TRBJ2-3; 7 nucleotides agree with TRBD2. Germline V gene data show CDR1 as SGHVS and CDR2 as FQNEAQ. The length of the CDR3 is 16 residues. V gave up 0 bases and J gave up 0 bases; unmatched junction bases: 3. CDR3 amino acids: CASSLAPGGSTDTQYF. The CDR3, as DNA: TGTGCCAGCAGCTTAGCGCCGGGGGGAAGCACAGATACGCAGTATTTT.

In this sample, this clonotype turned up many times. The chain couples TRBV11-2 to TRBJ2-1; 9 positions agree with TRBD1. The CDR3 is made up of 13 amino acids. The germline gives CDR1 SGHAT, CDR2 FQNNGV. Trimming took 3 bases from V and 6 from J; bases not matched to a gene: 0. The CDR3 DNA reads as TGTGCCAGCAGCTTGGGACAGGGCAATGAGCAGTTCTTC. It specifies CASSLGQGNEQFF.

This clonotype occurred a few times. This sequence joins TRBV7-3 and TRBJ2-2, with 8 bases identical to TRBD1. The CDR3 length is 16 residues. J was trimmed by 3 bases and V by 4 bases; bases with no gene match: 7. CDR1 SGHTA and CDR2 FQGTGA come from the germline V gene. In DNA, the CDR3 is TGTGCCAGCAGCTCGACAGGGGTTTTCCACACCGGGGAGCTGTTTTTT. Encoded protein: CASSSTGVFHTGELFF.

This clonotype occurred many times. This chain connects TRBV20-1 to TRBJ2-1; TRBD1 agrees at 9 bases. This CDR3 contains 11 residues. Germline loops: CDR1 DFQATT, CDR2 SNEGSKA (reference sequence). J gave up 9 bases and V 7 bases, and 4 bases lay outside the gene matches. Here the CDR3 reads CSGTGDIEQFF. The CDR3 coding sequence is TGCAGTGGGACAGGGGATATTGAGCAGTTCTTC.

This chain connects TRBV19 to TRBJ2-5, with 7 bases that match TRBD2. CDR1 and CDR2 from the germline V gene are LNHDA and SQIVND (reference sequence). J gave up 2 bases and V 0 bases, and 9 bases lay outside the gene matches. This CDR3 region has 17 residues. This chain's CDR3 is CASSIDGRPSGQETQYF. The CDR3 DNA follows: TGTGCCAGTAGTATAGACGGTCGGCCTAGCGGACAAGAGACCCAGTACTTC.

This clonotype appeared a few times. V is TRBV19 and J is TRBJ1-1; D is unclear. CDR1 LNHDA and CDR2 SQIVND come from the germline V gene (reference sequence). This CDR3 region has 14 residues. Trimming took 0 bases from V and 5 from J, leaving 10 bases between them. The CDR3 here is CASSIEGAGTEAFF. The CDR3 DNA follows: TGTGCCAGTAGTATAGAGGGAGCCGGGACTGAAGCTTTCTTT.

This chain links TRBV10-3 with TRBJ2-4; D ambiguous. V was trimmed by 0 bases and J by 6 bases, leaving 6 bases between them. From germline, CDR1 is ENHRY and CDR2 SYGVKD. The CDR3 contains 13 residues. For the CDR3, the DNA is TGTGCCATCAGTGAGTCGAACAGAAACATTCAGTACTTC. Protein product: CAISESNRNIQYF.

The chain links TRBV30 to TRBJ1-5; 8 bases are a match to TRBD1. The CDR3 is made up of 14 amino acids. The ends lost 3 bases at V and 2 bases at J; junction bases unmatched: 3. Germline lookup yields CDR1 GTSNPN and CDR2 SVGIG (reference sequence). The CDR3 loop reads CAWRTGGRNQPQHF. The CDR3 nucleotides read TGTGCCTGGAGAACAGGGGGGCGCAATCAGCCCCAGCATTTT.

There are a few counts of this clonotype. The J gene is TRBJ2-3, the V gene TRBV15; D unclear. V was clipped by 5 bases and J by 8 bases, with 14 bases between them. CDR3 length: 13 residues. The germline CDR1 and CDR2 sequences are LNHNV and YYDKDF (reference sequence). The DNA for the CDR3 is TGTGCCACCAGCTATTCCGGGTCGGGTACGCAGTATTTT. Its protein product is CATSYSGSGTQYF.